These 20 T cell receptor beta chains came from one sample sequenced in a study of shared clonotypes between healthy human individuals. The data were produced by immunoSEQ multiplex PCR, yet TCRdb's version contains in-frame clones alone and is incomplete. This table holds about 680,000 clones, around 73% found once. The sequenced material came from memory CD4+ T cells sorted from blood. Subset indicated: CD45RA-negative fraction. These receptors were taken from a woman in her 30s in good health.

This clone was seen repeatedly, ten times or more. The chain links TRBV27 to TRBJ1-2; tentatively, D is TRBD1 (5 bases). Trimming removed 4 bases from V and 3 bases from J, with 15 bases in between. CDR1 is MNHEY, CDR2 SMNVEV, per germline (reference sequence). The CDR3 is made up of 15 amino acids. CDR3 nucleotides: TGTGCCAGCAGTTCCCCCGGTGGGGGACACTATGGCTACACCTTC. Translated: CASSSPGGGHYGYTF.

The genes are TRBV28 and TRBJ1-1, with TRBD1 as a possible D gene (6 bases). V lost 1 base and J 3 bases, leaving 15 bases between the germline ends. Germline V gene data show CDR1 as MDHEN and CDR2 as SYDVKM. The CDR3 has 16 residues. This CDR3 is CASSLFGRQGHTEAFF. The CDR3 bases are TGTGCCAGCAGTTTATTCGGGAGGCAGGGGCACACTGAAGCTTTCTTT.

The chain employs TRBV7-9 and TRBJ2-1; the D is unclear. The ends were cut back, 0 bases at V and 8 bases at J, with 11 bases in the middle. CDR1 SEHNR and CDR2 FQNEAQ come from the germline V gene (reference sequence). The CDR3 contains 14 residues. In nucleotides, the CDR3 is TGTGCCAGCAGCTTAGCGGGAAAAGGTGATGAGCAGTTCTTC. Translation: CASSLAGKGDEQFF.

The chain links TRBV2 to TRBJ1-5; D is unclear. There are 14 residues in the CDR3. Germline V CDR1 and CDR2: SNHLY, FYNNEI. V lost 6 bases and J 2 bases, leaving 11 bases between the germline ends. CDR3 bases: TGTGCCAGCAGCGGGAACTCCGGCAATCAGCCCCAGCATTTT. It yields the protein CASSGNSGNQPQHF. Full variable domain (remainder filled in from reference TRBV2 and TRBJ1-5): EPEVTQTPSHQVTQMGQEVILRCVPISNHLYFYWYRQILGQKVEFLVSFYNNEISEKSEIFDDQFSVERPDGSNFTLKIRSTKLEDSAMYFCASSGNSGNQPQHFGDGTRLSIL.

This clone was recorded only once. The chain is built from TRBV10-3 and TRBJ2-7, with D possibly TRBD1 on 6 matching bases. This CDR3 comprises 12 residues. Germline V gene sequence: CDR1 ENHRY, CDR2 SYGVKD. Trimming pared 7 bases from V and 5 bases from J, leaving 12 bases between. CDR3 nucleotide sequence: TGTGCCATCAATAGTTCAGGGGACGAGCAGTACTTC. Translating gives CAINSSGDEQYF.

This clone has just a few counts. The chain employs TRBV11-2 and TRBJ1-2, with D perhaps TRBD1 (5 bases). V gave up 4 bases and J gave up 2 bases, with 11 bases separating them. This CDR3 is built from 14 residues. Germline V gene data show CDR1 as SGHAT and CDR2 as FQNNGV. CDR3 sequence: CASSWQQGNYGYTF. Here the CDR3 DNA reads TGTGCCAGCAGCTGGCAGCAGGGCAACTATGGCTACACCTTC. Complete variable domain (other parts from reference TRBV11-2 and TRBJ1-2): EAGVAQSPRYKIIEKRQSVAFWCNPISGHATLYWYQQILGQGPKLLIQFQNNGVVDDSQLPKDRFSAERLKGVDSTLKIQPAKLEDSAVYLCASSWQQGNYGYTFGSGTRLTVV.

With respect to this clone: A far larger clone is just one base off, so this is likely a read error. The same CDR3 arises from other DNA sequences in this sample as well. The chain recombines TRBV5-1 with TRBJ2-7; no clear D. Germline values: CDR1 SGHRS, CDR2 YFSETQ. V lost 4 bases, J lost 7 bases, and 9 bases lay in between. The CDR3 runs to 11 residues. The CDR3 here is CASSPGREQYF. CDR3 DNA: TGCGCCAGCAGCCCTGGACGGGAGCAGTACTTC. Using reference TRBV5-1 and TRBJ2-7 for the parts outside the CDR3, the full variable domain is KAGVTQTPRYLIKTRGQQVTLSCSPISGHRSVSWYQQTPGQGLQFLFEYFSETQRNKGNFPGRFSGRQFSNSRSEMNVSTLELGDSALYLCASSPGREQYFGPGTRLTVT.

The CDR3 reads CASSEAPGSGGPNEKLFF. As DNA, the CDR3 is TGTGCCAGCAGTGAAGCGCCCGGTTCAGGGGGGCCTAATGAAAAACTGTTTTTT. The rearrangement links TRBV25-1 to TRBJ1-4, with 7 nucleotides matching TRBD1. CDR3 length: 18 amino acids. After removal of 2 bases from V and 3 bases from J, the junction contained 12 bases not matched to a gene. The germline CDR1 and CDR2 sequences are MGHDK and SYGVNS.

The gene calls are TRBV9 and TRBJ1-1, with 10 bases identical to TRBD1. Germline lookup yields CDR1 SGDLS and CDR2 YYNGEE. The CDR3 has 16 amino acids. After removal of 3 bases from V and 3 bases from J, the junction contained 8 bases not matched to a gene. CDR3 loop: CASSAEGDRGYTEAFF. As DNA, the CDR3 is TGTGCCAGCAGCGCCGAAGGGGACAGGGGATACACTGAAGCTTTCTTT.

The sample holds a few counts of this clone. The sample holds other DNA sequences that translate to the same CDR3. The V and J genes are TRBV2 and TRBJ2-5; D possibly corresponds to TRBD1 (6 bases). The CDR3 has 11 amino acids. Germline-derived CDR1 and CDR2 are SNHLY and FYNNEI. The germline V and J ends were trimmed by 7 bases and 5 bases, with 8 bases remaining between them. Here the CDR3 DNA reads TGTGCCAGCACAGGGGAGGAGACCCAGTACTTC. Its translation: CASTGEETQYF.

This clone was counted a few times. V usage is TRBV28 and J usage is TRBJ2-7, with D tentatively TRBD2 (6 bases). Germline CDR1 is MDHEN and CDR2 is SYDVKM. With 6 bases removed from V and 3 bases from J, the gap between germline ends came to 18 bases. CDR3 length: 15 residues. CDR3 nucleotides: TGTGCCAGCAGAATAGTGGGGACGGGACTCTACGAGCAGTACTTC. Amino acid sequence: CASRIVGTGLYEQYF. The variable domain in full, completed from reference TRBV28 and TRBJ2-7, reads DVKVTQSSRYLVKRTGEKVFLECVQDMDHENMFWYRQDPGLGLRLIYFSYDVKMKEKGDIPEGYSVSREKKERFSLILESASTNQTSMYLCASRIVGTGLYEQYFGPGTRLTVT.

V and J are TRBV6-1 and TRBJ1-5; possibly TRBD1 for D (5 bases). This CDR3 region has 16 residues. V was clipped by 0 bases and J by 4 bases, with 13 bases between them. CDR1 MNHNS and CDR2 SASEGT come from the germline V gene. The CDR3 reads CASSEAQGLRNQPQHF. The CDR3 bases are TGTGCCAGCAGTGAAGCGCAGGGTTTAAGGAATCAGCCCCAGCATTTT.

The chain links TRBV2 to TRBJ1-4; no definite D call. Trimming left V 5 bases short and J 8 bases short, with 6 bases between. CDR1 SNHLY and CDR2 FYNNEI come from the germline V gene. This CDR3 is 11 amino acids long. DNA of the CDR3: TGTGCCAGCAGTCCCAGGGAAAAACTGTTTTTT. It is translated as CASSPREKLFF.

The rearrangement uses TRBV19 and TRBJ1-1; the D gene is possibly TRBD1 (5 bases). Germline V gene data show CDR1 as LNHDA and CDR2 as SQIVND (reference sequence). Trimming took 6 bases from V and 7 from J, leaving 12 bases between them. The length of the CDR3 is 12 residues. CDR3 nucleotide sequence: TGTGCCAGTAGAAATCGGGACGGTGAAGCTTTCTTT. As protein: CASRNRDGEAFF.

This clone was recorded a few times. The genes are TRBV11-2 and TRBJ1-1; a possible D gene is TRBD1 (6 bases). The CDR3 spans 14 residues. CDR1 and CDR2 (germline): SGHAT, FQNNGV. Trimming removed 6 bases from V and 4 bases from J, with 15 bases in between. The CDR3 here is CASRHFQGSTEAFF. In DNA form, the CDR3 reads TGTGCCAGCAGACATTTTCAGGGGAGCACTGAAGCTTTCTTT. The variable domain in full, completed from reference TRBV11-2 and TRBJ1-1, reads EAGVAQSPRYKIIEKRQSVAFWCNPISGHATLYWYQQILGQGPKLLIQFQNNGVVDDSQLPKDRFSAERLKGVDSTLKIQPAKLEDSAVYLCASRHFQGSTEAFFGQGTRLTVV.

This rearrangement joins TRBV7-6 to TRBJ1-4, with TRBD1 matching 7 bases. The CDR3 has 16 amino acids. V shed 2 bases and J 5 bases; nucleotides not matched to a gene: 8. Per germline, CDR1 SGHVS and CDR2 FNYEAQ. The CDR3 is CASSLRSQGWNEKLFF. As DNA, the CDR3 is TGTGCCAGCAGCTTAAGGTCACAGGGGTGGAATGAAAAACTGTTTTTT.

The chain joins TRBV29-1 to TRBJ2-4, with D unclear. V dropped 5 bases and J dropped 6 bases, with 11 bases sitting between them. The CDR3 has 12 amino acids. The germline gives CDR1 SQVTM, CDR2 ANQGSEA. The chain's CDR3 is CSVSGSTNIQYF. The DNA of the CDR3 is TGCAGCGTTTCGGGCAGTACAAACATTCAGTACTTC.

The chain employs TRBV19 and TRBJ1-2, with no clear D. The V and J ends lost 2 bases and 4 bases respectively, with 14 bases between them. The CDR3 length is 15 residues. Per germline, CDR1 LNHDA and CDR2 SQIVND (reference sequence). In DNA form, the CDR3 reads TGTGCCAGTAGTATAAATACCGGGATTGGCTATGGCTACACCTTC. Amino acid sequence: CASSINTGIGYGYTF.

The DNA of the CDR3 is TGTGCCAGCAGCGTGGGAGCGGATCCTGAGCAAGAGACCCAGTACTTC. It encodes CASSVGADPEQETQYF. This chain links TRBV9 with TRBJ2-5, with D tentatively TRBD2 (5 bases). The germline gives CDR1 SGDLS, CDR2 YYNGEE. This CDR3 region has 16 residues. Trimming pared 2 bases from V and 2 bases from J, leaving 16 bases between.

The V call is TRBV21-1, the J call TRBJ2-1; TRBD2, the table's D call, lacks a check against the DNA. TRBV21-1 is listed as a pseudogene. The CDR3 loop spans 15 amino acids. The CDR3 is CASSTLAGEGDEQFF. CDR3 in DNA: TGTGCCAGCAGTACACTAGCGGGAGAGGGTGATGAGCAGTTCTTC.